This T cell receptor beta chain stems from a study of control samples from healthy donors and cancer patients. The assay was immunoSEQ multiplex PCR, and TCRdb's table has in-frame clones only and misses some. The repertoire holds about 160,000 clones, about 93% seen once, with roughly 0.64% in the top ten. CDR3 size: 16 residues. Per germline, CDR1 LNHDA and CDR2 SQIVND (reference sequence). V lost 6 bases, J lost 0 bases, and 9 bases stayed unmatched. This chain connects TRBV19 to TRBJ1-1, with TRBD1 matching over 8 bases. The receptor was derived from a woman younger than 45 in good health. Sequencing was carried out using blood. CDR3 sequence reads: CASRTRDRRMNTEAFF. For the CDR3, the DNA is TGTGCCAGTAGAACACGGGACAGGAGGATGAACACTGAAGCTTTCTTT.